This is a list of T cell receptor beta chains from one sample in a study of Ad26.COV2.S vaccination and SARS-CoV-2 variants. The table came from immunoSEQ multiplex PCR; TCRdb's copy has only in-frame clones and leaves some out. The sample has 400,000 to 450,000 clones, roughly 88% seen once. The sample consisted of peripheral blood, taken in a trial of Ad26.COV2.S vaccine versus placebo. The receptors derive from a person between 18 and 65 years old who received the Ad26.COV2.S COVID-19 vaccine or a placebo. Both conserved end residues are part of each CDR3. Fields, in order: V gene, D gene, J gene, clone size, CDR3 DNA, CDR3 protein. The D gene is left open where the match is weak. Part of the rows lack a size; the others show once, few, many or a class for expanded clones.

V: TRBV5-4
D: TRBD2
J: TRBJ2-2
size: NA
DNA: TGTGCCAGCAGCCCCCTAAGCGGGAGGCTTGGTGGGGAGCTGTTTTTT
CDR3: CASSPLSGRLGGELFF

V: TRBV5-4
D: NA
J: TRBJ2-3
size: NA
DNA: TGTGCCAGCAGCGCTGGATGGGATACGCAGTATTTT
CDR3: CASSAGWDTQYF

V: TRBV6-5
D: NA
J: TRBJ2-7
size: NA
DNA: TGTGCCAGCAGAGCGCCCATTCTTTCCTACGAGCAGTACTTC
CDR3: CASRAPILSYEQYF

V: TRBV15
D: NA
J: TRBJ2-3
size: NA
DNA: TGTGCCACCAGCAGAGCAAATACGCAGTATTTT
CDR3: CATSRANTQYF

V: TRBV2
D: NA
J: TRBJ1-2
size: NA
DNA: TGTGCCAGCAGTGAAGTGCACTCGAACTATGGCTACACCTTC
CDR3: CASSEVHSNYGYTF

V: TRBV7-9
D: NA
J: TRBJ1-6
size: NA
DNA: TGTGCCAGCAGCTCTTCCAGGGCGTATAATTCACCCCTCCACTTT
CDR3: CASSSSRAYNSPLHF

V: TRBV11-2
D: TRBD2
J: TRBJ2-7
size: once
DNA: TGTGCCAGCAGCTCGCGACTAGCGGGAGTAGGAGGGTACGAGCAGTACTTC
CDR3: CASSSRLAGVGGYEQYF

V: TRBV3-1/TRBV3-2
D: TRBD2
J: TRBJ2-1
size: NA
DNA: TGTGCCAGCAGCCAAAGTCCCATAGGGAGCGGGAGGGGTAATGAGCAGTTCTTC
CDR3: CASSQSPIGSGRGNEQFF

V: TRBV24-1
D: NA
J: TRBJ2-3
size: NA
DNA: TGTGCCACCAGTGAGTCCAGGGTGACAGATACGCAGTATTTT
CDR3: CATSESRVTDTQYF

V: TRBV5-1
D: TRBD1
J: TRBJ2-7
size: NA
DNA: TGCGCCAGCAGCTTCACGACAGGGCTCTTGTACGAGCAGTACTTC
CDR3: CASSFTTGLLYEQYF

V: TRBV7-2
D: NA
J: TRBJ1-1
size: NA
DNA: TGTGCCAGCAGTTTTGGGAGGGTAAACACTGAAGCTTTCTTT
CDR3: CASSFGRVNTEAFF

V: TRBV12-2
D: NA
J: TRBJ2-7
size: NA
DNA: TGTGCAAGTCGCTTCGGTCTAGCGGGAGACTACGAGCAGTACTTC
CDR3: CASRFGLAGDYEQYF

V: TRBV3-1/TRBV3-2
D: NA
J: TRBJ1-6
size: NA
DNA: TGTGCCAGCAGCCAGGGGTTAGGGAGGGATTCACCCCTCCACTTT
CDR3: CASSQGLGRDSPLHF

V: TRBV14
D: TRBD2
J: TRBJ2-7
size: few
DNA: TGTGCCAGCAGCCCCCTAGGAGCGGGGAGCCTCTACGAGCAGTACTTC
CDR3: CASSPLGAGSLYEQYF

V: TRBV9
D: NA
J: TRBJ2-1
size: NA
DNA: TGTGCCAGCAGCGTAGCTACGGGGCAGGGGATAAGCTCCTACAATGAGCAGTTCTTC
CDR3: CASSVATGQGISSYNEQFF

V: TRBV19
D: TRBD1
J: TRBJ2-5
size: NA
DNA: TGTGCCAGTAGTATCGGGACAGGGGACGTGAAGACCCAGTACTTC
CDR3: CASSIGTGDVKTQYF

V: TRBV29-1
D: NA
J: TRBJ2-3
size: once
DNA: TGCAGCGCTTCTCCAACTACAGATACGCAGTATTTT
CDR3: CSASPTTDTQYF

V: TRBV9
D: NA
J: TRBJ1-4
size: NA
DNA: TGTGCCAGCAGCGTGGGGGGGCCTAATGAAAAACTGTTTTTT
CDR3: CASSVGGPNEKLFF

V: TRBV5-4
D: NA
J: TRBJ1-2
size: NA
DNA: TGTGCCAGCAGCTTGGTCCCAGGGGCCGGAACTTATGGCTACACCTTC
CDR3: CASSLVPGAGTYGYTF

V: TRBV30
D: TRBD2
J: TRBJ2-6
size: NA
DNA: TGTGCCTGGATGGAAGGCCTAGCGGGATCTGGGGCCAACGTCCTGACTTTC
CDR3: CAWMEGLAGSGANVLTF

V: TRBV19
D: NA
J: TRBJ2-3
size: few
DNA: TGTGCCAGTACCCCGGACAGCCTCAGCACAGATACGCAGTATTTT
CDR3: CASTPDSLSTDTQYF

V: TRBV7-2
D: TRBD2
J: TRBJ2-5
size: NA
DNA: TGTGCCAGCAGCTTGGGACTAGCGGGGACCCAGTACTTC
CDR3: CASSLGLAGTQYF

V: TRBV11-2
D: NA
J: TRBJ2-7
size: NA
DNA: TGTGCCAGCAGCTCTCCCCTCGGGGGCTTCTACGAGCAGTACTTC
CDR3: CASSSPLGGFYEQYF

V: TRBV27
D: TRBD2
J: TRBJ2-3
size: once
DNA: TGTGCCAGCAGTTTAAGGTCTAGCGGGAGTGATACGCAGTATTTT
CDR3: CASSLRSSGSDTQYF

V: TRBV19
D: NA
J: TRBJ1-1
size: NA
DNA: TGTGCCAGTAGTGAACAGGCTCCTGGGGAAGCTTTCTTT
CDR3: CASSEQAPGEAFF

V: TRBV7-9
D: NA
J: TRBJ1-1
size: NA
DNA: TGTGCCAGCAGCTTACCGACTGAAGCTTTCTTT
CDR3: CASSLPTEAFF

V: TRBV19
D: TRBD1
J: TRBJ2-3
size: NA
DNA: TGTGCCAGTAGTATAGGGACAGGGACCACAGATACGCAGTATTTT
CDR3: CASSIGTGTTDTQYF

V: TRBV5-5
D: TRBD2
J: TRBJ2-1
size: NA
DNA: TGTGCCAGCAGCTTTAAGGGACTAGAATTGTACAATGAGCAGTTCTTC
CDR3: CASSFKGLELYNEQFF

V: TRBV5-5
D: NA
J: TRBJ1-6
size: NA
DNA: TGTGCCAGCAGCTCCGGGTACGACTCCTATAATTCACCCCTCCACTTT
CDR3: CASSSGYDSYNSPLHF

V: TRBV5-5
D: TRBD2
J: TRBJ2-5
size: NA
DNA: TGTGCCAGCAGCCCAGCGGGAGTGGGTCAAGAGACCCAGTACTTC
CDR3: CASSPAGVGQETQYF

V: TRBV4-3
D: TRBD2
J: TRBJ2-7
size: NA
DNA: TGCGCCAGCAGCCAAGATACTAGCGGCTACGAGCAGTACTTC
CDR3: CASSQDTSGYEQYF

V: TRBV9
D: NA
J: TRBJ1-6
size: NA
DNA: TGTGCCAGCAGCGTAGCTGGGAGACCTAATTCACCCCTCCACTTT
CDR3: CASSVAGRPNSPLHF

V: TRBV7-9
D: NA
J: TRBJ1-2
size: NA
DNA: TGTGCCAGCAGCCCCAACAAGGGGGGGGCTAAAGGCTACACCTTC
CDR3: CASSPNKGGAKGYTF

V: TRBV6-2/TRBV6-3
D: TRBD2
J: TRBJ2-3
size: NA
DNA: TGTGCCAGCAGTAGCGGGACTACCACAGATACGCAGTATTTT
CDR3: CASSSGTTTDTQYF

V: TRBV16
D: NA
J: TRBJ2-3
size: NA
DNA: TGTGCCAGCAGCCAATTAGTGGATACGCAGTATTTT
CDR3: CASSQLVDTQYF

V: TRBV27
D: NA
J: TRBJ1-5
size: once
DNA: TGTGCCAGCAGTTTAGGGTTTTATAGCAATCAGCCCCAGCATTTT
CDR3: CASSLGFYSNQPQHF

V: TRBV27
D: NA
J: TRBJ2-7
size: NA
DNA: TGTGCCAGCAGTCCCAAGGGTAGATACGAGCAGTACTTC
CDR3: CASSPKGRYEQYF

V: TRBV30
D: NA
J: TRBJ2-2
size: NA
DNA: TGTGCCTGGAGTGTAGAGGGCGGGGAGCTGTTTTTT
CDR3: CAWSVEGGELFF

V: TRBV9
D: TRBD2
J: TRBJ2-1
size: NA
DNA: TGTGCCAGCAGCGTCGCCGGGACTAGCGGCAATGAGCAGTTCTTC
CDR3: CASSVAGTSGNEQFF

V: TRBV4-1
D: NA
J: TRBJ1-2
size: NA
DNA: TGCGCCAGCAGCCTAGGCCCACCGGGTTATGGCTACACCTTC
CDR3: CASSLGPPGYGYTF

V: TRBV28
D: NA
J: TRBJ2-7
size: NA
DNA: TGTGCCAGCAGGGGGGGCGGGCCATACGAGCAGTACTTC
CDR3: CASRGGGPYEQYF

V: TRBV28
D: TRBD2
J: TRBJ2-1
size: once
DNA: TGTGCCAGCAGTGCAGCGGGGGCCCTGGGCAATGAGCAGTTCTTC
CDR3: CASSAAGALGNEQFF